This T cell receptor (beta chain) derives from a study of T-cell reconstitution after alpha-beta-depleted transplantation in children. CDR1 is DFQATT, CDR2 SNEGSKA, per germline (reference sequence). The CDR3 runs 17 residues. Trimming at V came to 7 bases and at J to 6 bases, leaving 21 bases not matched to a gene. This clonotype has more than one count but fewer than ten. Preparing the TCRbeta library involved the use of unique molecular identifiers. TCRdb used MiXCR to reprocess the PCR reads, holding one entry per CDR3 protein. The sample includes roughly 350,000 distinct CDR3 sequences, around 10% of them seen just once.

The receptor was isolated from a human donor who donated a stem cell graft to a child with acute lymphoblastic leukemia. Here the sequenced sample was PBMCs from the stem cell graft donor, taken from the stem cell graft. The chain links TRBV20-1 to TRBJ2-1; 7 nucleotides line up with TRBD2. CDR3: CSVGHQTAGPTSNEQFF. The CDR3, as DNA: TGCAGTGTCGGCCACCAAACAGCGGGACCTACCAGCAATGAGCAGTTCTTC.